The TCR beta chain under discussion was sequenced for a study of regulatory T cells in long-lasting Graves disease. In its sample, this clonotype was seen many times. Its matching antigen is unknown. The TCR beta library used iRepertoire HTBI primers with Arm-PCR amplification of CDR3. One entry per CDR3 protein, called by TCRdb with MiXCR from the multiplex PCR reads. The sample consists of around 340,000 distinct CDR3 sequences, about 20% of them appearing once. Between the trimmed V and J ends, which lost 3 bases and 2 bases, there was a span of 14 bases. Germline-derived CDR1 and CDR2 are SQVTM and ANQGSEA. The CDR3 contains 14 residues. Time point indicated: persistent/refractory GD, antithyroid drugs over 5 years with positive TRAb. After RNA was extracted from PBMCs, the TCR library was made from it. Study outcomes and limitations: Graves' patients with persistent disease showed TCR diversity lower than patients newly diagnosed. Repertoires from persistent disease leaned toward TRBV28, TRBJ1-2 and TRBJ2-5.

The receptor was derived from a female donor with Graves disease. The sample in question was peripheral blood mononuclear cells (PBMCs), obtained when the disease was refractory, from a patient treated with antithyroid drugs. The chain joins TRBV29-1 to TRBJ2-7; D tentatively fits TRBD1 or TRBD2 (6 bases each). DNA for the CDR3: TGCAGCGTTGAGGAGGGCAGGGGAGCCTACGAGCAGTACTTC. It codes for CSVEEGRGAYEQYF.